Listed here are 24 T cell receptor beta chains from one sample, sequenced in a study of OX40 agonist ivuxolimab in advanced cancers. Method: immunoSEQ multiplex PCR; TCRdb's copy keeps in-frame clones and lacks some. The sample has 98,000 or so clones; less than 90% are singletons. The input for sequencing was CD4+ or CD8+ T cells sorted from blood, taken in a trial of the OX40 agonist ivuxolimab. The receptors shown here come from an adult with an advanced solid tumor such as melanoma, head and neck, liver or kidney cancer.

The genes are TRBV5-1 and TRBJ2-3; D is possibly TRBD2 (6 bases). Trimming removed 3 bases at V and 8 bases at J, with 13 bases between. This CDR3 is 13 amino acids long. Germline CDR1 reads SGHRS; CDR2 reads YFSETQ. Here the CDR3 DNA reads TGCGCCAGCAGCTCTGACGGGGGTGGTACGCAGTATTTT. Encoded protein: CASSSDGGGTQYF.

The chain is built from TRBV7-3 and TRBJ2-1, with TRBD2 matching over 7 bases. V shed 6 bases, J shed 7 bases, and the junction held 24 bases outside the gene matches. The CDR3 runs to 19 residues. Germline V CDR1 and CDR2: SGHTA, FQGTGA. The CDR3 DNA reads TGTGCCAGCAGGAATCCGCTTAAACAAGGGAGGGCCTCGAGAAATGAGCAGTTCTTC. Protein product: CASRNPLKQGRASRNEQFF.

This clone was seen once. This chain uses TRBV28 with TRBJ2-5; 7 bases fit TRBD2. With V trimmed by 3 bases and J by 5 bases, 6 bases remained unmatched. The CDR3 runs 14 residues. CDR1 and CDR2 (germline): MDHEN, SYDVKM. The chain's CDR3 is CASSFGGSAETQYF. The CDR3 coding sequence is TGTGCCAGCAGTTTCGGGGGGTCGGCGGAGACCCAGTACTTC.

This clone was seen just once. This sequence joins TRBV5-1 and TRBJ2-5, with D maybe TRBD1 (6 bases). The V gene's germline CDR1 is SGHRS and CDR2 YFSETQ. Trimming took 2 bases from V and 5 from J, leaving 13 bases between them. The CDR3 is 14 residues long. The CDR3: CASSFRGITETQYF. CDR3 bases: TGCGCCAGCAGCTTTAGGGGGATAACGGAGACCCAGTACTTC.

The rearrangement joins TRBV19 to TRBJ1-5, with a possible D match to TRBD1 (6 bases). The germline gives CDR1 LNHDA, CDR2 SQIVND (reference sequence). V was pared by 4 bases and J by 4 bases, with 11 bases between. This CDR3 region has 14 residues. CDR3 sequence (DNA): TGTGCCAGTAGTACCCGTAGGGGGAATCAGCCCCAGCATTTT. Translation gives CASSTRRGNQPQHF.

This sequence joins TRBV5-8 and TRBJ1-3, with no clear D. The CDR3 covers 17 residues. V was shortened by 4 bases and J by 0 bases, with 17 bases between the two germline ends. Germline V lookup: CDR1 SGHTS, CDR2 YDEGEE. The CDR3: CASSPPGRPLSGNTIYF. CDR3 DNA: TGTGCCAGCAGCCCACCAGGTAGACCGCTCTCTGGAAACACCATATATTTT.

The chain joins TRBV7-2 to TRBJ1-5; D is perhaps TRBD1 (5 bases). Per the germline V gene, CDR1 is SGHTA and CDR2 is FQGNSA. V was pared by 2 bases and J by 6 bases, with 14 bases between. The CDR3 loop spans 15 amino acids. The CDR3 reads CASSLFTGFSQPQHF. As DNA, the CDR3 is TGTGCCAGCAGCTTATTTACAGGTTTCAGTCAGCCCCAGCATTTT.

V and J are TRBV7-9 and TRBJ2-2; 10 nucleotides line up with TRBD1. Trimming took 5 bases from V and 1 from J; bases not matched to a gene: 7. CDR1 is SEHNR, CDR2 FQNEAQ, per germline (reference sequence). The CDR3 length is 17 residues. CDR3 protein: CASSPTRTGGNTGELFF. The CDR3, as DNA: TGTGCCAGCAGCCCAACCAGGACAGGGGGGAACACCGGGGAGCTGTTTTTT.

This clone came up once. The rearrangement joins TRBV7-8 to TRBJ1-2; D is uncertain. The germline V gene has CDR1 SGHVS and CDR2 FQNEAQ. CDR3 length: 15 amino acids. V shed 1 base and J shed 0 bases, with 9 bases lying between them. The DNA of the CDR3 is TGTGCCAGCAGCTTAGAGAAGGCGGCTAACTATGGCTACACCTTC. Translating it yields CASSLEKAANYGYTF.

The chain carries TRBV9 and TRBJ2-1, with 10 bases fitting TRBD2. V gave up 2 bases and J gave up 8 bases; unmatched junction bases: 7. The CDR3 has 15 residues. Per the germline V gene, CDR1 is SGDLS and CDR2 is YYNGEE. The CDR3 spells CASSVGLAGEYEQFF. CDR3 DNA sequence: TGTGCCAGCAGCGTGGGCCTAGCGGGAGAGTATGAGCAGTTCTTC.

The chain recombines TRBV5-1 with TRBJ2-1; possibly TRBD1 for D (5 bases). This CDR3 has 15 residues. Germline V lookup: CDR1 SGHRS, CDR2 YFSETQ. V lost 3 bases and J lost 5, with 15 bases in between. This CDR3 is CASSSAQGDDNEQFF. The CDR3 nucleotides are TGCGCCAGCAGCTCCGCCCAGGGTGACGACAATGAGCAGTTCTTC.

This rearrangement joins TRBV6-6 to TRBJ2-1, with 7 bases matching TRBD2. This CDR3 region has 14 residues. V gave up 8 bases and J gave up 10 bases; unmatched junction bases: 14. Looked up from germline, CDR1 is MNHNY and CDR2 is SVGAGI (reference sequence). CDR3 nucleotide sequence: TGTGCCAGCTGCAGCGGGAAGGCACAATGGGAGCAGTTCTTC. It encodes CASCSGKAQWEQFF.

V is TRBV5-4 and J is TRBJ1-6, with no clear D. In germline, CDR1 is SGHNT, CDR2 YYREEE (reference sequence). V was pared by 0 bases and J by 0 bases, with 10 bases between. This CDR3 comprises 17 residues. This chain's CDR3 is CASSLGGISSYNSPLHF. CDR3 in DNA: TGTGCCAGCAGCTTGGGAGGGATTAGCTCCTATAATTCACCCCTCCACTTT.

This chain joins TRBV2 and TRBJ2-2; no clear D. There are 13 residues in the CDR3. Trimming pared 4 bases from V and 6 bases from J, leaving 9 bases between. Germline V CDR1 and CDR2: SNHLY, FYNNEI. CDR3 nucleotide sequence: TGTGCCAGCAGTGTCCGGGCATCCGGGGAGCTGTTTTTT. Translating it yields CASSVRASGELFF.

Here the CDR3 DNA reads TGTGCCAGCCTTAGCGGGAGGGACGGGACCCAGTACTTC. It yields the protein CASLSGRDGTQYF. The V gene is TRBV6-5, the J gene TRBJ2-5; the match to TRBD2 covers 11 bases. Germline V lookup: CDR1 MNHEY, CDR2 SVGAGI. Trimming removed 8 bases from V and 7 bases from J; junction bases left unmatched: 6. The CDR3 extends over 13 amino acids.

The gene calls are TRBV5-6 and TRBJ2-5; D might be TRBD1 or TRBD2, each matching 5 bases. V lost 4 bases to trimming and J lost 6 bases, with 13 bases between them. CDR1 is SGHDT, CDR2 YYEEEE, per germline. The CDR3 length is 13 residues. The CDR3 loop is CASSLPGAQTQYF. In nucleotides, the CDR3 is TGTGCCAGCAGCCTACCCGGGGCCCAGACCCAGTACTTC. The full variable domain, in which reference TRBV5-6 and TRBJ2-5 provide the parts outside the CDR3, is DAGVTQSPTHLIKTRGQQVTLRCSPKSGHDTVSWYQQALGQGPQFIFQYYEEEERQRGNFPDRFSGHQFPNYSSELNVNALLLGDSALYLCASSLPGAQTQYFGPGTRLLVL.

CDR3 DNA sequence: TGTGCCAGTAGTGCTGCCGGCGGATTTTACGAGCAGTACTTC. Translated, it gives CASSAAGGFYEQYF. This chain uses TRBV19 with TRBJ2-7; D is undetermined. CDR1 and CDR2 (germline): LNHDA, SQIVND (reference sequence). CDR3 length: 14 residues. Deletions cut 5 bases from V and 4 bases from J, with 15 bases between.

The chain employs TRBV18 and TRBJ1-4; perhaps TRBD1 as D (6 bases). Germline V CDR1 and CDR2: KGHSH, LQKENI. Trimming took 0 bases from V and 7 from J, leaving 21 bases between them. This CDR3 has 18 amino acids. This chain's CDR3 is CASSPPSGEDPRGEKLFF. In DNA, the CDR3 is TGTGCCAGCTCACCACCTTCAGGGGAGGATCCGCGCGGTGAAAAACTGTTTTTT.

This clone has just a few counts. The J gene is TRBJ1-1, the V gene TRBV5-1; D not certain. CDR1 and CDR2 from the germline V gene are SGHRS and YFSETQ. The CDR3 loop spans 14 amino acids. V was shortened by 9 bases and J by 5 bases, with 20 bases between the two germline ends. The CDR3 loop is CATTLSVDTTEAFF. CDR3 bases: TGCGCCACCACCCTGTCCGTCGATACGACTGAAGCTTTCTTT.

This chain links TRBV12-5 with TRBJ1-2; the D gene is possibly TRBD1 (6 bases). The germline gives CDR1 LGHNT, CDR2 FRNRAP. This CDR3 spans 15 amino acids. The V end was cut by 5 bases, the J end by 8 bases, with 21 bases between. DNA of the CDR3: TGTGCTAGTGGTCCTTCTCAGACAGGACGGCCCGGCTACACCTTC. Encoded protein: CASGPSQTGRPGYTF.

This clone was detected once. The chain has TRBV5-1 and TRBJ2-1; possible D gene TRBD2, 5 bases. The V gene lost 5 bases and the J gene lost 6 bases, with 12 bases spanning the gap. Germline CDR1 is SGHRS and CDR2 is YFSETQ. CDR3 size: 13 residues. Written as DNA, the CDR3 is TGCGCCAGCAGTAGTACTAGGCCCAATGAGCAGTTCTTC. It codes for CASSSTRPNEQFF.

This clone was recorded once. The chain links TRBV5-4 to TRBJ2-2; weak D call: TRBD2 (5 bases). Germline CDR1 is SGHNT and CDR2 is YYREEE (reference sequence). V was clipped by 3 bases and J by 1 base, with 7 bases between them. This CDR3 comprises 14 residues. CDR3 in amino acids: CASSWELNTGELFF. The CDR3 DNA sequence: TGTGCCAGCAGCTGGGAGCTGAACACCGGGGAGCTGTTTTTT.

This clone has a single count. The chain has TRBV9 and TRBJ2-2; 7 bases map to TRBD1. After removal of 3 bases from V and 6 bases from J, the junction contained 8 bases not matched to a gene. Germline V gene sequence: CDR1 SGDLS, CDR2 YYNGEE. This CDR3 has 15 residues. CDR3 coding DNA: TGTGCCAGCAGCGCCACTGAAGGGGGCGCCGGGGAGCTGTTTTTT. It specifies CASSATEGGAGELFF. Full variable domain (missing parts from reference TRBV9 and TRBJ2-2): DSGVTQTPKHLITATGQRVTLRCSPRSGDLSVYWYQQSLDQGLQFLIQYYNGEERAKGNILERFSAQQFPDLHSELNLSSLELGDSALYFCASSATEGGAGELFFGEGSRLTVL.

This chain joins TRBV9 and TRBJ2-7; maybe TRBD1 (7 bases). The germline gives CDR1 SGDLS, CDR2 YYNGEE. V was cut by 4 bases and J by 5 bases, with 25 bases left in between. The CDR3 is made up of 17 amino acids. The CDR3 DNA follows: TGTGCCAGCAGCCCATCCCAGGGGGGAAGCAGAGAAGACGAGCAGTACGTC. It encodes CASSPSQGGSREDEQYV.